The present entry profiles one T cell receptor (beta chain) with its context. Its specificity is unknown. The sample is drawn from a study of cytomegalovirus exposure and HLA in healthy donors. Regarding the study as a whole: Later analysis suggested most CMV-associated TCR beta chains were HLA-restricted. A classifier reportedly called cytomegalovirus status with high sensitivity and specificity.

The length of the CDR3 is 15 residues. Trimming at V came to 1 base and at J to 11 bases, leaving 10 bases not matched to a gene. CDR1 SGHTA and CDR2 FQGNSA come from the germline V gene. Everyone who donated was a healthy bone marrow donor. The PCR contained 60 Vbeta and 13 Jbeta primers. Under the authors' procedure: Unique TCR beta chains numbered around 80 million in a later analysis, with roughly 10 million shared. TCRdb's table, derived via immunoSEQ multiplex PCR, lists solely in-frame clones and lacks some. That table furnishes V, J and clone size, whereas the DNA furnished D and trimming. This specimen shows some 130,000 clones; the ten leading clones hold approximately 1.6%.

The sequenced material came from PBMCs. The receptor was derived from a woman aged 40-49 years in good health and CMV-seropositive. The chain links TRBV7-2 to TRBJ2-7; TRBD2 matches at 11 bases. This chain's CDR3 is CASSLVGGSGRGKYF. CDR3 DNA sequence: TGTGCCAGCAGCTTAGTGGGGGGTAGCGGGAGGGGGAAGTACTTC.